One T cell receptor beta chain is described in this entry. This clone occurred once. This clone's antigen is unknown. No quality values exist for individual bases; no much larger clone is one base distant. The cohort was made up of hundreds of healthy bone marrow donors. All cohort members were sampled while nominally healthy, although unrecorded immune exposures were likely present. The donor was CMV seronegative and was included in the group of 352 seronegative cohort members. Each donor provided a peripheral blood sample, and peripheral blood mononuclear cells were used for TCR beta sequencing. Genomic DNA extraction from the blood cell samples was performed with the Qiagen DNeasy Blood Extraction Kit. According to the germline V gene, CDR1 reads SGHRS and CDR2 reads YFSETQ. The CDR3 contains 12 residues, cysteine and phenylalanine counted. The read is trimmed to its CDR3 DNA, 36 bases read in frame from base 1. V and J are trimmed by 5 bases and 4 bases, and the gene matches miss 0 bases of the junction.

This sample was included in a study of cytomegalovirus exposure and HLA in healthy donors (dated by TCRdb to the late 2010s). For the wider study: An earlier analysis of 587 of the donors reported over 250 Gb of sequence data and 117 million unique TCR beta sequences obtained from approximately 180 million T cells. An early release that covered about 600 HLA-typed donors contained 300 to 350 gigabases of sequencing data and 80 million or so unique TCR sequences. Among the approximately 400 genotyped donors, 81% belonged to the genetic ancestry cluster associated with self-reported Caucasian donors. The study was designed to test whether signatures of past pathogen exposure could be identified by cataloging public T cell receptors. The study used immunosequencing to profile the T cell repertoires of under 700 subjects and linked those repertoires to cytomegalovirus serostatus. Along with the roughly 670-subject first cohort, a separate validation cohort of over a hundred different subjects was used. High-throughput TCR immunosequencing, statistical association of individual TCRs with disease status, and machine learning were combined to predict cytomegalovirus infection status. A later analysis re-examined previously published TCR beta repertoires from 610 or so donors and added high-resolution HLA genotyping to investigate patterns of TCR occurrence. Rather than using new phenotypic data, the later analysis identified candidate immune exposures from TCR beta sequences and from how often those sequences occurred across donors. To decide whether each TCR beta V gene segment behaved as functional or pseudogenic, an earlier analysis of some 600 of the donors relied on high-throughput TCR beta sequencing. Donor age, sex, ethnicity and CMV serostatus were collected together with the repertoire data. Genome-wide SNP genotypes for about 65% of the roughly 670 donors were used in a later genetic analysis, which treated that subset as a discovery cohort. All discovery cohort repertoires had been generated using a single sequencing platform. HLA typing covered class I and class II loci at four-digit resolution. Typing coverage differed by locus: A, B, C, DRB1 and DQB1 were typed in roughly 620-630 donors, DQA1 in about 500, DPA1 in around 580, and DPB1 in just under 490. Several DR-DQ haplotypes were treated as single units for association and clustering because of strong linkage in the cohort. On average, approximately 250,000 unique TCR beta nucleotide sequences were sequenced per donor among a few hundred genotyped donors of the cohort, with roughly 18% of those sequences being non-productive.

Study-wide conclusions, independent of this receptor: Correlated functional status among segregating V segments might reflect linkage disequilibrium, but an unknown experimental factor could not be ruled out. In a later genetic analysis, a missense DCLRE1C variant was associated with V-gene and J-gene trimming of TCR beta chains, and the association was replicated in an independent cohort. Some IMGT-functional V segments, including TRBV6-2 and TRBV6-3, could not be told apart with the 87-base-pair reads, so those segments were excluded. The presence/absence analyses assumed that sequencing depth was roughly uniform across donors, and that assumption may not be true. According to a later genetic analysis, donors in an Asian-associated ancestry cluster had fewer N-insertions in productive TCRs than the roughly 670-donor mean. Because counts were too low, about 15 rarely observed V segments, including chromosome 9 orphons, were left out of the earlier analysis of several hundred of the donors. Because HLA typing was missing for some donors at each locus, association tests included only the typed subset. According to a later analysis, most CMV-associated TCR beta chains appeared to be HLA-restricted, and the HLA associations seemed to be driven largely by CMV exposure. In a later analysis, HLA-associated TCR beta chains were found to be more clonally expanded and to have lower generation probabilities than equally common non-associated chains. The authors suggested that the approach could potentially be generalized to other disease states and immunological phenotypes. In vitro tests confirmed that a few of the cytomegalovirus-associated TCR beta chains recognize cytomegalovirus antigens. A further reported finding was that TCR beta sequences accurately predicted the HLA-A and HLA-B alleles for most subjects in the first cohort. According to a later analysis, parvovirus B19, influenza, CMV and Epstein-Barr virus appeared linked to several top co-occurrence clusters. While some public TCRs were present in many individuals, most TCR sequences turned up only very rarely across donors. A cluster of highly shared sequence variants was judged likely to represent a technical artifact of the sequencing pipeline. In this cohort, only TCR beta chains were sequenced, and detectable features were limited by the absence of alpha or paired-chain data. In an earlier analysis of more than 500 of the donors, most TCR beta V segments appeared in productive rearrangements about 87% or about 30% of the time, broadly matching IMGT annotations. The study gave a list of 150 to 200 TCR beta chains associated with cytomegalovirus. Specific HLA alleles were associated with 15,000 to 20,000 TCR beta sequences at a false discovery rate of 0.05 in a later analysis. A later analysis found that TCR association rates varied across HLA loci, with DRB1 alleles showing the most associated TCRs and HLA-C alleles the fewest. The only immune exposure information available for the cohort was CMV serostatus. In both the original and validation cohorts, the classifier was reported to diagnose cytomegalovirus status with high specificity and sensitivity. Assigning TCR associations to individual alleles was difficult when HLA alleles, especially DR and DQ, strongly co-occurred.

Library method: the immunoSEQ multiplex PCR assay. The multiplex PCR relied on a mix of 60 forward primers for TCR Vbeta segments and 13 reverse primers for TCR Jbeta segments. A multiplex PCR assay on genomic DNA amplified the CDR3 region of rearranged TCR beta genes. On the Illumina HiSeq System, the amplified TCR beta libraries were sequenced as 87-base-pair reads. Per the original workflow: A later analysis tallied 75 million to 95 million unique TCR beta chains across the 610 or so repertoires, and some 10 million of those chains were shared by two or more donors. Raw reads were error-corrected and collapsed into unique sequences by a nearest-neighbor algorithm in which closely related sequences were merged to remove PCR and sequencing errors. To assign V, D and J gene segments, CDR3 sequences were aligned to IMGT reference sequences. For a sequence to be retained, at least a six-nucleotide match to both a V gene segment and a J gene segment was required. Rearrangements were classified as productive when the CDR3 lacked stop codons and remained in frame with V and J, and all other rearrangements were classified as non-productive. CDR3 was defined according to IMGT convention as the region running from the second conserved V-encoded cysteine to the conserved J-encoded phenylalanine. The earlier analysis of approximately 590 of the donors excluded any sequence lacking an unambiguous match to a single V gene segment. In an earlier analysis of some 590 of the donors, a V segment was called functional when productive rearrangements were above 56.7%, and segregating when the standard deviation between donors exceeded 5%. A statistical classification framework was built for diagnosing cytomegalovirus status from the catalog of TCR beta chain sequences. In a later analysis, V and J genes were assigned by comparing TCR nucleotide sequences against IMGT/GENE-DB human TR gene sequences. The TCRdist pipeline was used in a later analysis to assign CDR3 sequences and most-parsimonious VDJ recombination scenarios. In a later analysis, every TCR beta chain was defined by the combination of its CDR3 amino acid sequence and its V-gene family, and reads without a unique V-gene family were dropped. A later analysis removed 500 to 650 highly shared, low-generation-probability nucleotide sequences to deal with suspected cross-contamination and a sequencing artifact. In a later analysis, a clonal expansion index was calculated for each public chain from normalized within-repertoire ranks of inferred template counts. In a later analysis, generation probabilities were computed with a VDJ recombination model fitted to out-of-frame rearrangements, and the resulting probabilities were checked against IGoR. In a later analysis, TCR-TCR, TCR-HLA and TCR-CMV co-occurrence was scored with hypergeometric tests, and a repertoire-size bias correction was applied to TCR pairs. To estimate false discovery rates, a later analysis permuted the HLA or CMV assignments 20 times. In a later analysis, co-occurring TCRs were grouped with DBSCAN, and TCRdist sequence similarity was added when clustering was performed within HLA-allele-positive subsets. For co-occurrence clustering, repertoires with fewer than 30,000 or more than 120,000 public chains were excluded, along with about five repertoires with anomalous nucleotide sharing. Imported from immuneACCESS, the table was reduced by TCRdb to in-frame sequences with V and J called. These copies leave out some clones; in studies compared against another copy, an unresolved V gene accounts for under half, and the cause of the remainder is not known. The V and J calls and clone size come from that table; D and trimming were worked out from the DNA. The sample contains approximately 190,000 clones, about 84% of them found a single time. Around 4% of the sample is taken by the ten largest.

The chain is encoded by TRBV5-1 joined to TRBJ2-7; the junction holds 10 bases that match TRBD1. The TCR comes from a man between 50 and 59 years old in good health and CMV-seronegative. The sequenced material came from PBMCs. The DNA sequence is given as TGCGCCAGCAGGGACAGGGGGTACGAGCAGTACTTC. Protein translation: CASRDRGYEQYF.